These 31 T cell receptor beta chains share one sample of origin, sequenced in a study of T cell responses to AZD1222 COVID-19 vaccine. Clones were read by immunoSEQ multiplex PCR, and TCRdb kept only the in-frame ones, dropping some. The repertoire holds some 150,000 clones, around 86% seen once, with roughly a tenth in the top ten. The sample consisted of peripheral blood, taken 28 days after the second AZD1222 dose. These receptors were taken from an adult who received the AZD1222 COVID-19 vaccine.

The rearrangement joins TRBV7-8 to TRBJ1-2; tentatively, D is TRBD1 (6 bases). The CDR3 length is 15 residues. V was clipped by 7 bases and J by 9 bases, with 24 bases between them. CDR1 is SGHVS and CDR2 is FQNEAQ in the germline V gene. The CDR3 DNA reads TGTGCCAGCACCCCACTCTCCCGGCAGGGGAATAGCTACACCTTC. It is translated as CASTPLSRQGNSYTF.

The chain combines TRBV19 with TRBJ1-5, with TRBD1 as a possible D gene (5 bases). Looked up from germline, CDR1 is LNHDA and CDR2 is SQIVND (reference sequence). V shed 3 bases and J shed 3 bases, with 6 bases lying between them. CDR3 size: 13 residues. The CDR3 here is CASSMGVNQPQHF. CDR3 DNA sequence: TGTGCCAGTAGTATGGGGGTCAATCAGCCCCAGCATTTT.

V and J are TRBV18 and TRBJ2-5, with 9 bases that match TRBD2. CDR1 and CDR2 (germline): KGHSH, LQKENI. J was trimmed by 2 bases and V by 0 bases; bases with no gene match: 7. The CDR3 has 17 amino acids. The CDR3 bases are TGTGCCAGCTCACCACCGCGGCCTAGCGGGGATCAAGAGACCCAGTACTTC. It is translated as CASSPPRPSGDQETQYF.

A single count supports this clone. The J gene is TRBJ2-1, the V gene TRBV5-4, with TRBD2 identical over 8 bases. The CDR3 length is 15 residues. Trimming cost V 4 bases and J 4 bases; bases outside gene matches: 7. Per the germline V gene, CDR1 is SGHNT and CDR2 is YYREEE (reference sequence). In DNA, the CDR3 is TGTGCCAGCAGCAAAAAGCGGGAGATGTACAATGAGCAGTTCTTC. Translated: CASSKKREMYNEQFF.

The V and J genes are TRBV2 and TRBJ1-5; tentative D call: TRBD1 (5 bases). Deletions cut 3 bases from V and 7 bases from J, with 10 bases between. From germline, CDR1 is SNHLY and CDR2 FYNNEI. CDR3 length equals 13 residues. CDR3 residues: CASSERDGQPQHF. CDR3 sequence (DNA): TGTGCCAGCAGTGAGAGGGACGGGCAGCCCCAGCATTTT.

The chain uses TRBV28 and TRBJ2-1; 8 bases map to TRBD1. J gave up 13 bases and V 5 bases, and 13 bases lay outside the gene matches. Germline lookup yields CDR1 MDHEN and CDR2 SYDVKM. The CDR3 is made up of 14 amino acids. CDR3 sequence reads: CASSPYRTGMTQFF. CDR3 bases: TGTGCCAGCAGTCCCTACCGGACAGGGATGACTCAGTTCTTC.

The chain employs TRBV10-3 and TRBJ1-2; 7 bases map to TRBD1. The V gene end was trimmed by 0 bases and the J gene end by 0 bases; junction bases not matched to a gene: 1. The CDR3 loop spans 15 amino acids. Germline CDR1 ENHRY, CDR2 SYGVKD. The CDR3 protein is CAISESTGTNYGYTF. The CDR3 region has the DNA TGTGCCATCAGTGAGTCGACAGGGACTAACTATGGCTACACCTTC.

CDR3 sequence reads: CASSSGTIAIYF. CDR3 nucleotide sequence: TGTGCCAGCAGTTCCGGGACAATCGCCATATATTTT. The V call is TRBV28, the J call TRBJ1-3, with D tentatively TRBD1 (6 bases). The CDR3 totals 12 residues. V shed 4 bases and J shed 11 bases, with 12 bases lying between them. Germline CDR1 is MDHEN and CDR2 is SYDVKM. The whole variable domain, remainder taken from reference TRBV28 and TRBJ1-3, is DVKVTQSSRYLVKRTGEKVFLECVQDMDHENMFWYRQDPGLGLRLIYFSYDVKMKEKGDIPEGYSVSREKKERFSLILESASTNQTSMYLCASSSGTIAIYFGEGSWLTVV.

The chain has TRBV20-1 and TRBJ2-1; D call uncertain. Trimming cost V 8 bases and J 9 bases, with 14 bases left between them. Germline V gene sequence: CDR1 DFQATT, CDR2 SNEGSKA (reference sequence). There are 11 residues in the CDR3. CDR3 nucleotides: TGCAGTTTAACCCGGCTTAGTGAGCAGTTCTTC. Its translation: CSLTRLSEQFF.

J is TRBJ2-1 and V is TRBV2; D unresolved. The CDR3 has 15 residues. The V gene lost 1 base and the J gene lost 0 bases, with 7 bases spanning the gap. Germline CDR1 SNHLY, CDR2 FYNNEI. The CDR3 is CASSEGLSSYNEQFF. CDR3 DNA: TGTGCCAGCAGTGAAGGGTTGAGCTCCTACAATGAGCAGTTCTTC.

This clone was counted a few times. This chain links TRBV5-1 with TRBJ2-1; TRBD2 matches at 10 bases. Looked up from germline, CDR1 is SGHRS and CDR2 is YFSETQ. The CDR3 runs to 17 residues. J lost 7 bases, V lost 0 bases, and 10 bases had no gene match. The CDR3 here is CASSLGEGLAAGNEQFF. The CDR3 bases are TGCGCCAGCAGCTTGGGGGAAGGACTAGCGGCGGGAAATGAGCAGTTCTTC.

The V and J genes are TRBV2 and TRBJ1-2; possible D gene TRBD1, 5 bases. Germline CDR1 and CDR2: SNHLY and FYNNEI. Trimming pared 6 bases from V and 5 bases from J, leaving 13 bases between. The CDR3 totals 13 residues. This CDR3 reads CASRLTASYGYTF. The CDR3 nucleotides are TGTGCCAGCAGACTGACAGCGTCTTATGGCTACACCTTC.

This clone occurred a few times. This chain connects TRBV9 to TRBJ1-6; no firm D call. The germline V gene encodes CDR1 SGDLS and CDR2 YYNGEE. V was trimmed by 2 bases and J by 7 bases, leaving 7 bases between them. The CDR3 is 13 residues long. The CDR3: CASSVGRNSPLHF. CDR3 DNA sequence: TGTGCCAGCAGCGTCGGACGGAATTCACCCCTCCACTTT.

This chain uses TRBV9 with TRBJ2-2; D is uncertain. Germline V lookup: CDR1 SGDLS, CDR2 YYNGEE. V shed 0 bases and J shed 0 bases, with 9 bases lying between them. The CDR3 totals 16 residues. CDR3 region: CASSVAIGANTGELFF. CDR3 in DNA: TGTGCCAGCAGCGTAGCGATCGGAGCGAACACCGGGGAGCTGTTTTTT.

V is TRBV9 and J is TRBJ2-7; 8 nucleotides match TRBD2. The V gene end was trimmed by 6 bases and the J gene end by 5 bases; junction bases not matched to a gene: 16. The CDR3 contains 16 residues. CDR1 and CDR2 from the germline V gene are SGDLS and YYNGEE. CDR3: CASKNFGSGVPNEQYF. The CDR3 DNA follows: TGTGCCAGCAAAAATTTTGGTAGCGGGGTCCCCAACGAGCAGTACTTC.

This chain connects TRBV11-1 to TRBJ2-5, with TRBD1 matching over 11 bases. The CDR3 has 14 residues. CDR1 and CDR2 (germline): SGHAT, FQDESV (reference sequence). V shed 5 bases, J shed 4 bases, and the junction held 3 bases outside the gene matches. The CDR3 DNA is TGTGCCAGCAGCCCCGGGACAGGGGGAGAGACCCAGTACTTC. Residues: CASSPGTGGETQYF. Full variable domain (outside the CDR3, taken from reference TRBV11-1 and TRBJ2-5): EAEVAQSPRYKITEKSQAVAFWCDPISGHATLYWYRQILGQGPELLVQFQDESVVDDSQLPKDRFSAERLKGVDSTLKIQPAELGDSAMYLCASSPGTGGETQYFGPGTRLLVL.

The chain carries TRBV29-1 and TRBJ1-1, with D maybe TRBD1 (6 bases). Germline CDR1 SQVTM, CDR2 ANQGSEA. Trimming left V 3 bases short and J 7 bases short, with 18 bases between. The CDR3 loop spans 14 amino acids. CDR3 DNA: TGCAGCGTTGAGCTTGGTGTGCAGGGGCGTGAAGCTTTCTTT. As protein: CSVELGVQGREAFF. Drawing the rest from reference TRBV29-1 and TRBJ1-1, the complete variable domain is SAVISQKPSRDICQRGTSLTIQCQVDSQVTMMFWYRQQPGQSLTLIATANQGSEATYESGFVIDKFPISRPNLTFSTLTVSNMSPEDSSIYLCSVELGVQGREAFFGQGTRLTVV.

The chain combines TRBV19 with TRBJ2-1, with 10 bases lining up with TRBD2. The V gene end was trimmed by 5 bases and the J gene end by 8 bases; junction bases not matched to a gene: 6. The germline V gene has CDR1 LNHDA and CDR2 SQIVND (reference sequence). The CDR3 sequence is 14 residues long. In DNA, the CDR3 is TGTGCCAGTAGTGTGCTAGCGGGAGTCCATGAGCAGTTCTTC. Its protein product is CASSVLAGVHEQFF.

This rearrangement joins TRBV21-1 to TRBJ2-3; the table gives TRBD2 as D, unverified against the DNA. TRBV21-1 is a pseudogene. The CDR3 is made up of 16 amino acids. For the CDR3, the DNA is TGTGCCAGCAGCCCCATCCCGAGTTTGGGCACAGATACGCAGTATTTT. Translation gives CASSPIPSLGTDTQYF.

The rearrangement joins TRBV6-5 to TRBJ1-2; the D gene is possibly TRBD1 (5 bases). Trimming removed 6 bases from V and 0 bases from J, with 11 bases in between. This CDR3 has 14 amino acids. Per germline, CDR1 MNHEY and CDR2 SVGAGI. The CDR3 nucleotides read TGTGCCAGCAGGCGGCAGGGAGCTAACTATGGCTACACCTTC. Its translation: CASRRQGANYGYTF.

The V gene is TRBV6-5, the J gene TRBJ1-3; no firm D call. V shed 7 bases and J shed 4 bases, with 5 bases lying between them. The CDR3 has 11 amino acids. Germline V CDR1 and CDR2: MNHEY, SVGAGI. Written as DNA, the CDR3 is TGTGCCAGCAATTCCGGAAACACCATATATTTT. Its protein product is CASNSGNTIYF.

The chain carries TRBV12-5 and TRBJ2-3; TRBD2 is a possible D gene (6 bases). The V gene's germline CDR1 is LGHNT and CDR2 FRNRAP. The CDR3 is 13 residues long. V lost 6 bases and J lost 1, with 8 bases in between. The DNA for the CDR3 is TGTGCTAGTGGGCGGGGAGGCACAGATACGCAGTATTTT. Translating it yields CASGRGGTDTQYF.

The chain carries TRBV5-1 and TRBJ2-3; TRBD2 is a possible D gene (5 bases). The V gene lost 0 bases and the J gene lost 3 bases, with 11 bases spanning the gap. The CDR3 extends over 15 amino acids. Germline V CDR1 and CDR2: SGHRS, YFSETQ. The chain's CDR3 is CASSLATGSTDTQYF. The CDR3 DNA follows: TGCGCCAGCAGCTTGGCAACGGGGTCAACAGATACGCAGTATTTT.

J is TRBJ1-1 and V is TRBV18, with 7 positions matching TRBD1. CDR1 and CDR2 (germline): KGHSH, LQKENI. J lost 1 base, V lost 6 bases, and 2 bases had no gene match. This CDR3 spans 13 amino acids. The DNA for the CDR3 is TGTGCCAGCTCCGGGGACAGGAACACTGAAGCTTTCTTT. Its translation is CASSGDRNTEAFF. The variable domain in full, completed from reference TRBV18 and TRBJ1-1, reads NAGVMQNPRHLVRRRGQEARLRCSPMKGHSHVYWYRQLPEEGLKFMVYLQKENIIDESGMPKERFSAEFPKEGPSILRIQQVVRGDSAAYFCASSGDRNTEAFFGQGTRLTVV.

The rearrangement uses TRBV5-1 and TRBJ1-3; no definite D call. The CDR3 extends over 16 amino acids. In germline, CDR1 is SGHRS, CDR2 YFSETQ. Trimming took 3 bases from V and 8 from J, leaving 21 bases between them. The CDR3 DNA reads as TGCGCCAGCAGCTCCGGGCTTAATAGAGGCGCCGACACCATATATTTT. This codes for CASSSGLNRGADTIYF.

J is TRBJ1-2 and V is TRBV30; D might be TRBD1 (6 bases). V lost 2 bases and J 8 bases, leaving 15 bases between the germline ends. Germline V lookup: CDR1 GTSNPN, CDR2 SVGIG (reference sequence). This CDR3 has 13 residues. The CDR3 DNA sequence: TGTGCCTGGAGTTTACAGGGCGCGAAAGGCTACACCTTC. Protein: CAWSLQGAKGYTF. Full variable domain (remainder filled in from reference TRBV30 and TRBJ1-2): SQTIHQWPATLVQPVGSPLSLECTVEGTSNPNLYWYRQAAGRGLQLLFYSVGIGQISSEVPQNLSASRPQDRQFILSSKKLLLSDSGFYLCAWSLQGAKGYTFGSGTRLTVV.

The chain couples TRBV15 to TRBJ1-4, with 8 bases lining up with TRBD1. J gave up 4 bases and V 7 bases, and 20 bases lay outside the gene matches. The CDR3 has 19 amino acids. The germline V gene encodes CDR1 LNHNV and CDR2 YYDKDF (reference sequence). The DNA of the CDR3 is TGTGCCACCACCGTCCCCGTCCGAGGACAGGGTGTCGGTAATGAAAAACTGTTTTTT. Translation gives CATTVPVRGQGVGNEKLFF.

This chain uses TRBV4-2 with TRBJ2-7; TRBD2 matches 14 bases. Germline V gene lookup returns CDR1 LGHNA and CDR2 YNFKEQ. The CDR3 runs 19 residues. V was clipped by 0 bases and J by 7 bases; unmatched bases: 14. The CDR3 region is CASSQEGATTRTSGREQYF. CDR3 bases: TGTGCCAGCAGCCAAGAGGGGGCCACCACGAGGACTAGCGGGAGGGAGCAGTACTTC.

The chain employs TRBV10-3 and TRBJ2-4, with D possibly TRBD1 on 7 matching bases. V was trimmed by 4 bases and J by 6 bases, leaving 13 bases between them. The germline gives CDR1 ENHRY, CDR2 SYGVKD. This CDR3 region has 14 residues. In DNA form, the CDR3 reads TGTGCCATCAGTGTTGACAGGGACTTAAACATTCAGTACTTC. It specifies CAISVDRDLNIQYF.

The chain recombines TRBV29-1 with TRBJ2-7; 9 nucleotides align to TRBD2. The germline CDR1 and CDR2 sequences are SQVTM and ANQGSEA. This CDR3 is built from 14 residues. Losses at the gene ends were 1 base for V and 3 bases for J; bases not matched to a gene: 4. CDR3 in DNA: TGCAGCGTTGAAGGTGGCGGGAGGGTCTACGAGCAGTACTTC. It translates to CSVEGGGRVYEQYF.

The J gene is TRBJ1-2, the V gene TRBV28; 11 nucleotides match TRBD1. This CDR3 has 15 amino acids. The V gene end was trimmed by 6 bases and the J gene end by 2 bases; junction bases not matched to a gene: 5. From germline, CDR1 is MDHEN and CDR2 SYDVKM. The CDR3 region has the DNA TGTGCCAGCAGCCGGACAGGGGGCCCCAACTATGGCTACACCTTC. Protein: CASSRTGGPNYGYTF.